This T cell receptor (beta chain) stems from a study of cytomegalovirus exposure and HLA in healthy donors. Germline V gene sequence: CDR1 KGHSH, CDR2 LQKENI. The J segment lost 8 bases and the V segment lost 3 bases, leaving 7 bases of the junction unmatched. CDR3 length equals 14 residues. Libraries were prepared by immunoSEQ multiplex PCR; TCRdb keeps only in-frame clonotypes and omits some of them. The table has 150,000 to 200,000 clones, approximately 85% seen once. The sample was PBMCs. This sequence joins TRBV18 and TRBJ1-2, with 9 bases that match TRBD1. This sequence was found in a woman between 18 and 30 years old in good health and CMV-seronegative. CDR3 coding DNA: TGTGCCAGCTCACCTTCCGGGACAGGGAAGGGCTACACCTTC. Its protein product is CASSPSGTGKGYTF.